This TCR beta chain stems from a study of OX40 agonist ivuxolimab in advanced cancers. For the study at large: With ivuxolimab, an agonistic anti-OX40 (CD134) antibody, patients were treated. The study reported partial responses in three patients: one hepatocellular carcinoma, two cutaneous melanoma. Points from the study as a whole: At 0.1 to 3.0 mg/kg and by week 6, CD4+ and CD8+ T cells in the blood had expanded clonally. Normalized T-cell clonal expansion was also low in some nonresponders.

Points on this clone: Its specificity is not known.

Data came from immunoSEQ multiplex PCR; TCRdb stores just in-frame clones and leaves some out. Found here are roughly 63,000 clones, nearly 90% of them singletons; the top ten hold approximately 12%. This CDR3 is 13 amino acids long. The V end lost 5 bases, the J end lost 6 bases, and 11 bases lay between the germline ends. Germline CDR1 is MNHEY and CDR2 is SMNVEV (reference sequence). The V call is TRBV27, the J call TRBJ2-1; D gene unclear. Material: CD4+ or CD8+ T cells sorted from blood, obtained in a trial of the OX40 agonist ivuxolimab. The origin of this receptor is an adult with an advanced solid tumor such as melanoma, head and neck, liver or kidney cancer. As DNA, the CDR3 is TGTGCCAGCAGTGAACCCCTGACCAATGAGCAGTTCTTC. Its protein product is CASSEPLTNEQFF.